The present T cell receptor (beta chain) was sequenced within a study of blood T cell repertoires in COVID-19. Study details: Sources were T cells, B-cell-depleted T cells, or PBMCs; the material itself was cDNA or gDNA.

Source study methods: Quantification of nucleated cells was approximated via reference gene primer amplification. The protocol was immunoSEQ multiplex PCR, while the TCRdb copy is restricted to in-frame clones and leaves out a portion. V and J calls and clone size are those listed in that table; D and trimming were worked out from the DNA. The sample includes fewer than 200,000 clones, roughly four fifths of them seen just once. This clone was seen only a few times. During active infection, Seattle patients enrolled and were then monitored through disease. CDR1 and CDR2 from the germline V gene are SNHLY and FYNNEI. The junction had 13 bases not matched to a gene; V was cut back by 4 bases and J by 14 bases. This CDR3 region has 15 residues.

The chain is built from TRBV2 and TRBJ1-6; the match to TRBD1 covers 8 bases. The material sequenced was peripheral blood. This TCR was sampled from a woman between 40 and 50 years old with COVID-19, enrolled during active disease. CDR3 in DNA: TGTGCCAGCAGTGGTGTGGGTACAGGGGGGTCGGCCCTCCACTTT. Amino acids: CASSGVGTGGSALHF.